This entry lists 32 T cell receptor beta chains sequenced from one sample in a study of regulatory T cells in long-lasting Graves disease. Described time point: persistent/refractory GD, antithyroid drugs over 5 years with positive TRAb. Scientists built the TCR library using RNA that was extracted from PBMCs. CDR3-region Arm-PCR and iRepertoire HTBI primers produced the TCR beta libraries. TCRdb reanalysed the multiplex PCR reads using MiXCR and keeps one entry per CDR3 protein. This sample has around 400,000 distinct CDR3 sequences; around 20% occur once, and the top ten carry about 26%. Sequenced here: peripheral blood mononuclear cells (PBMCs), sampled when the disease was refractory, from a patient treated with antithyroid drugs. The source is a female donor with Graves disease.

The chain recombines TRBV7-2 with TRBJ2-7; D is undetermined. CDR1 and CDR2 (germline): SGHTA, FQGNSA. The V end lost 2 bases, the J end lost 2 bases, and 10 bases lay between the germline ends. This CDR3 is 14 amino acids long. CDR3 coding DNA: TGTGCCAGCAGCTTAAGAGACTCTCCCTACGAGCAGTACTTC. Protein: CASSLRDSPYEQYF.

This clonotype was observed a few times. The chain recombines TRBV2 with TRBJ1-5; D not certain. V shed 3 bases and J shed 11 bases, with 17 bases lying between them. Germline CDR1 is SNHLY and CDR2 is FYNNEI. This CDR3 has 14 amino acids. The CDR3 loop is CASSEAGPGEAQHF. CDR3 DNA: TGTGCCAGCAGTGAGGCAGGCCCCGGGGAGGCCCAGCATTTT.

This clonotype occurred a few times. The V and J genes are TRBV4-3 and TRBJ2-7; TRBD2 matches 9 bases. Looked up from germline, CDR1 is LGHNA and CDR2 is YSLEER. The length of the CDR3 is 16 residues. With 1 base clipped from V and 6 bases from J, the junction kept 10 bases outside the gene matches. CDR3 residues: CASSQGRAGGRAEQYF. The CDR3 coding sequence is TGCGCCAGCAGCCAAGGGAGAGCGGGAGGTAGGGCCGAGCAGTACTTC.

This clonotype was detected many times. The V call is TRBV28, the J call TRBJ2-3, with TRBD2 matching over 12 bases. J was trimmed by 6 bases and V by 4 bases; bases with no gene match: 2. This CDR3 has 14 amino acids. CDR1 MDHEN and CDR2 SYDVKM come from the germline V gene. This CDR3 is CASSSTSGRDTQYF. DNA for the CDR3: TGTGCCAGCAGTTCAACTAGCGGGAGGGATACGCAGTATTTT.

This clonotype was recorded a few times. This chain connects TRBV10-3 to TRBJ2-7; 12 nucleotides match TRBD2. Germline V gene data show CDR1 as ENHRY and CDR2 as SYGVKD. This CDR3 is built from 13 residues. V lost 10 bases and J lost 7; bases outside the gene matches: 8. CDR3 sequence (DNA): TGTGCCACTAGCGGGAGGGCCGAGGAGGAGCAGTACTTC. This codes for CATSGRAEEEQYF.

This clonotype has ten or more counts. V and J are TRBV3-1 and TRBJ2-2; no clear D. CDR3 length equals 16 residues. V was clipped by 0 bases and J by 7 bases, with 15 bases between them. The germline CDR1 and CDR2 sequences are LGHDT and YNNKEL (reference sequence). The CDR3 DNA follows: TGTGCCAGCAGCCAAGATCTTAAGCCCCGTGGCGGGGAGCTGTTTTTT. Translated, it gives CASSQDLKPRGGELFF.

In this sample, this clonotype turned up many times. The chain recombines TRBV28 with TRBJ1-5; D unresolved. Germline CDR1 reads MDHEN; CDR2 reads SYDVKM. The V end was cut by 3 bases, the J end by 7 bases, with 13 bases between. CDR3 length equals 14 residues. For the CDR3, the DNA is TGTGCCAGCAGTTTCTCGGCAGGTGGGCAGCCCCAGCATTTT. This sequence encodes CASSFSAGGQPQHF. The variable domain in full, with the rest retrieved from reference TRBV28 and TRBJ1-5, is DVKVTQSSRYLVKRTGEKVFLECVQDMDHENMFWYRQDPGLGLRLIYFSYDVKMKEKGDIPEGYSVSREKKERFSLILESASTNQTSMYLCASSFSAGGQPQHFGDGTRLSIL.

This clonotype came up a few times. The chain uses TRBV6-1 and TRBJ1-4, with D perhaps TRBD1 (5 bases). Trimming shortened V by 6 bases and J by 7 bases, and 18 bases separated the two germline ends. Germline CDR1 and CDR2: MNHNS and SASEGT. CDR3 length: 15 amino acids. The CDR3 DNA reads TGTGCCAGCAGCCCTATCGGAGGGGATATTGAAAAACTGTTTTTT. Its protein product is CASSPIGGDIEKLFF.

This clonotype has at least ten counts. This chain joins TRBV7-8 and TRBJ2-5; D ambiguous. This CDR3 spans 14 amino acids. Germline lookup yields CDR1 SGHVS and CDR2 FQNEAQ. Trimming left V 0 bases short and J 5 bases short, with 10 bases between. The CDR3 protein is CASSLAASWETQYF. CDR3 coding DNA: TGTGCCAGCAGCTTAGCGGCTAGTTGGGAGACCCAGTACTTC.

Regarding this clonotype: A much larger clone lies a single base off, so this may be a read error. The J gene is TRBJ1-2, the V gene TRBV6-1; no clear D. CDR3 length: 15 residues. CDR1 and CDR2 (germline): MNHNS, SASEGT. Trimming stripped 6 bases from V and 3 bases from J, with 17 bases between. This CDR3 is CASRLTDGQDYGYTF. CDR3 nucleotide sequence: TGTGCCAGCAGGTTGACCGACGGGCAGGACTATGGCTACACCTTC.

The chain combines TRBV6-1 with TRBJ1-1, with 7 bases identical to TRBD1. The CDR3 runs 13 residues. The germline gives CDR1 MNHNS, CDR2 SASEGT. V was clipped by 5 bases and J by 3 bases; unmatched bases: 3. The CDR3 DNA follows: TGTGCCAGCAGTAAGGGGGCGGACACTGAAGCTTTCTTT. This encodes CASSKGADTEAFF.

Ten or more counts support this clonotype. The chain has TRBV20-1 and TRBJ2-5; D tentatively reads TRBD1 or TRBD2 (5 bases each). The CDR3 spans 12 residues. The V gene's germline CDR1 is DFQATT and CDR2 SNEGSKA (reference sequence). The V gene lost 3 bases and the J gene lost 5 bases, with 10 bases spanning the gap. Written as DNA, the CDR3 is TGCAGTGCTAGTGTCGAGGGGGAGACCCAGTACTTC. It specifies CSASVEGETQYF.

This clonotype was counted many times. V is TRBV29-1 and J is TRBJ1-1, with D unresolved. Trimming left V 4 bases short and J 6 bases short, with 9 bases between. CDR1 SQVTM and CDR2 ANQGSEA come from the germline V gene. CDR3 length: 11 amino acids. CDR3 DNA: TGCAGCGTTGTATCGGACGCTGAAGCTTTCTTT. Translating gives CSVVSDAEAFF.

This clonotype was observed once. The chain couples TRBV9 to TRBJ2-1; D is uncertain. Germline values: CDR1 SGDLS, CDR2 YYNGEE. The CDR3 has 15 residues. V was pared by 0 bases and J by 1 base, with 8 bases between. CDR3: CASSVVGGSYNEQFF. In DNA form, the CDR3 reads TGTGCCAGCAGCGTAGTCGGTGGGTCCTACAATGAGCAGTTCTTC.

The chain employs TRBV28 and TRBJ2-4; D may be TRBD2 (6 bases). The CDR3 length is 14 residues. The V end was cut by 6 bases, the J end by 0 bases, with 9 bases between. From germline, CDR1 is MDHEN and CDR2 SYDVKM. The CDR3 is CASSGSLAKNIQYF. CDR3 nucleotides: TGTGCCAGCAGCGGGAGTCTAGCCAAAAACATTCAGTACTTC.

This chain connects TRBV14 to TRBJ1-6, with 8 bases aligning to TRBD1. V shed 2 bases and J 7 bases; nucleotides not matched to a gene: 1. Germline values: CDR1 SGHDN, CDR2 FVKESK. This CDR3 is built from 14 residues. The CDR3 DNA reads TGTGCCAGCAGCCAAACAGGGGGGAATTCACCCCTCCACTTT. Translated: CASSQTGGNSPLHF.

This clonotype came up a few times. V usage is TRBV6-1 and J usage is TRBJ1-1; D may be TRBD1 (5 bases). Trimming removed 6 bases at V and 0 bases at J, with 17 bases between. Germline CDR1 and CDR2: MNHNS and SASEGT. CDR3 size: 16 residues. The CDR3 coding sequence is TGTGCCAGCAGCCCGGGGACGGTCGTGGTGAACACTGAAGCTTTCTTT. Its protein product is CASSPGTVVVNTEAFF.

This clonotype was seen only a few times. The chain recombines TRBV24-1 with TRBJ2-2, with TRBD1 identical over 7 bases. Per germline, CDR1 KGHDR and CDR2 SFDVKD. The CDR3 contains 15 residues. V trimming: 4 bases; J trimming: 4 bases; junction bases outside the gene matches: 5. The CDR3 is CATSEDRRSTGELFF. The CDR3 DNA sequence: TGTGCCACCAGTGAGGACAGGCGATCCACCGGGGAGCTGTTTTTT.

This clonotype was observed a handful of times. The genes are TRBV28 and TRBJ2-2; D call uncertain. Trimming took off 8 bases at V and 1 base at J, with 26 bases between the two ends. The CDR3 sequence is 19 residues long. Looked up from germline, CDR1 is MDHEN and CDR2 is SYDVKM. CDR3 sequence reads: CASRRQFKVLGMNTGELFF. CDR3 nucleotides: TGTGCCAGCCGACGGCAGTTTAAGGTGTTAGGGATGAACACCGGGGAGCTGTTTTTT.

This clonotype was observed a few times. V and J are TRBV4-1 and TRBJ1-5; D not certain. CDR1 is MGHRA and CDR2 is YSYEKL in the germline V gene. Trimming took 4 bases from V and 2 from J, leaving 6 bases between them. This CDR3 comprises 13 residues. CDR3 loop: CASSPNRNQPQHF. The CDR3 region has the DNA TGCGCCAGCAGCCCGAATCGCAATCAGCCCCAGCATTTT.

This clonotype was recorded at least ten times. V is TRBV6-5 and J is TRBJ1-5; the D is unclear. The CDR3 has 15 residues. CDR1 is MNHEY, CDR2 SVGAGI, per germline. V lost 2 bases to trimming and J lost 0 bases, with 8 bases between them. CDR3 DNA sequence: TGTGCCAGCAGTTACGAGCAGAATAGCAATCAGCCCCAGCATTTT. It is translated as CASSYEQNSNQPQHF.

This clonotype came up a few times. The J gene is TRBJ2-7, the V gene TRBV14, with D unclear. The CDR3 is 11 residues long. Germline V lookup: CDR1 SGHDN, CDR2 FVKESK. Trimming took 3 bases from V and 6 from J, leaving 6 bases between them. CDR3 nucleotide sequence: TGTGCCAGCAGCCATTTGGGCGAGCAGTACTTC. It specifies CASSHLGEQYF.

At least ten counts were recorded for this clonotype. An end of the junction differs from the germline gene, which may be a read error. V is TRBV28 and J is TRBJ1-2; unclear D gene. The CDR3 consists of 11 residues. Germline CDR1 is MDHEN and CDR2 is SYDVKM. CDR3 amino acids: CASNLFGPYTF. The CDR3 DNA follows: TGTGCCAGCAATTTATTCGGCCCCTACACCTTC.

The sample holds a few counts of this clonotype. The V call is TRBV6-1, the J call TRBJ1-2; D possibly corresponds to TRBD1 (6 bases). Germline-derived CDR1 and CDR2 are MNHNS and SASEGT. With 5 bases removed from V and 4 bases from J, the gap between germline ends came to 11 bases. The CDR3 is 13 amino acids. The CDR3 DNA reads as TGTGCCAGCAGTAAAGGGGGTTTCTATGGCTACACCTTC. This sequence encodes CASSKGGFYGYTF.

On this clonotype: One base away lies a much larger clone, so this may be a sequencing read error. The gene calls are TRBV2 and TRBJ2-7; D uncertain. The length of the CDR3 is 13 residues. Trimming shortened V by 4 bases and J by 5 bases, and 12 bases separated the two germline ends. Germline V gene sequence: CDR1 SNHLY, CDR2 FYNNEI. CDR3 sequence: CASSVLTAHEQYF. For the CDR3, the DNA is TGTGCCAGCAGTGTTCTAACGGCCCACGAGCAGTACTTC.

This clonotype was recorded a few times. The chain is built from TRBV6-2 or TRBV6-3 and TRBJ2-7, with 15 bases matching TRBD2. The V gene end was trimmed by 5 bases and the J gene end by 7 bases; junction bases not matched to a gene: 6. This CDR3 region has 15 residues. The germline V gene has CDR1 MNHEY and CDR2 SVGEGT. The CDR3 reads CASSEGTSGRKEQYF. The DNA for the CDR3 is TGTGCCAGCAGTGAGGGGACTAGCGGGAGGAAGGAGCAGTACTTC.

V gene TRBV6-2 or TRBV6-3 combines with J gene TRBJ1-1; no clear D. Trimming removed 2 bases from V and 0 bases from J, with 10 bases in between. From germline, CDR1 is MNHEY and CDR2 SVGEGT. The length of the CDR3 is 15 residues. The CDR3 DNA reads as TGTGCCAGCAGTTACAACCCAGAAATGAACACTGAAGCTTTCTTT. Residues: CASSYNPEMNTEAFF.

The genes are TRBV2 and TRBJ2-1; the match to TRBD2 covers 11 bases. The CDR3 covers 16 residues. J was trimmed by 3 bases and V by 7 bases; bases with no gene match: 8. CDR1 is SNHLY and CDR2 is FYNNEI in the germline V gene. The CDR3 protein is CASIPGLAEVYNEQFF. The CDR3 nucleotides read TGTGCCAGCATTCCGGGACTAGCGGAGGTCTACAATGAGCAGTTCTTC.

This clonotype was picked up a small number of times. The J gene is TRBJ1-2, the V gene TRBV30, with D possibly TRBD1 on 6 matching bases. The CDR3 is 15 amino acids. Trimming removed 0 bases from V and 0 bases from J, with 11 bases in between. Germline CDR1 GTSNPN, CDR2 SVGIG (reference sequence). The CDR3 sequence is CAWSVTGLPNYGYTF. The CDR3 DNA sequence: TGTGCCTGGAGTGTTACAGGGCTCCCTAACTATGGCTACACCTTC.

This clonotype was seen a handful of times. This chain joins TRBV19 and TRBJ2-2, with 8 bases matching TRBD1. CDR3 size: 12 residues. J lost 12 bases, V lost 3 bases, and 3 bases had no gene match. CDR1 is LNHDA, CDR2 SQIVND, per germline (reference sequence). CDR3: CASSMNRGKLFF. The CDR3 DNA sequence: TGTGCCAGTAGTATGAACAGGGGGAAGCTGTTTTTT. The full variable domain, its missing parts supplied by reference TRBV19 and TRBJ2-2, is DGGITQSPKYLFRKEGQNVTLSCEQNLNHDAMYWYRQDPGQGLRLIYYSQIVNDFQKGDIAEGYSVSREKKESFPLTVTSAQKNPTAFYLCASSMNRGKLFFGEGSRLTVL.

This clonotype was picked up a small number of times. The chain carries TRBV20-1 and TRBJ2-2; no reliable D call. This CDR3 is 12 amino acids long. The V end was cut by 1 base, the J end by 4 bases, with 4 bases between. Germline V gene data show CDR1 as DFQATT and CDR2 as SNEGSKA (reference sequence). The CDR3 DNA reads as TGCAGTGCTAGAGGGGGCACCGGGGAGCTGTTTTTT. Translated, it gives CSARGGTGELFF.

The sample holds a few counts of this clonotype. The V gene is TRBV9, the J gene TRBJ1-5; D gene uncertain. Trimming pared 0 bases from V and 9 bases from J, leaving 13 bases between. This CDR3 is built from 14 residues. CDR1 SGDLS and CDR2 YYNGEE come from the germline V gene. The CDR3 nucleotides are TGTGCCAGCAGCGTAGCTGGGTCCGATTCGCCCCAGCATTTT. Its protein product is CASSVAGSDSPQHF.